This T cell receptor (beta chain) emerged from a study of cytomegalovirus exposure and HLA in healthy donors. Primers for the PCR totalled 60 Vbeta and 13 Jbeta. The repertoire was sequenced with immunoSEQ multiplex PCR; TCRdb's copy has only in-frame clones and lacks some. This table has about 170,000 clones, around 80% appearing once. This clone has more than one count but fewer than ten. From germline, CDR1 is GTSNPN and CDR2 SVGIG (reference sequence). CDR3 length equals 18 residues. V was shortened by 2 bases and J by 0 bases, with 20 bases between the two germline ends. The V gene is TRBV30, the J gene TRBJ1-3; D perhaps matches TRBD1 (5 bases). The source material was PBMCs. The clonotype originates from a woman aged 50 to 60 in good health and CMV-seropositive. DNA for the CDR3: TGTGCCTGGAGTAACTATTTTATGGGACTGAACTCTGGAAACACCATATATTTT. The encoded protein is CAWSNYFMGLNSGNTIYF.